The 14 T cell receptor beta chains below come from one sample, sequenced in a study of blood T cell repertoires in COVID-19. Sequencing used immunoSEQ multiplex PCR; TCRdb keeps in-frame clones, though not all of them. The sample shows a few hundred thousand clones, more than 65% of them seen only once. The specimen was peripheral blood. The receptors derive from a human donor in a cohort sampled during active COVID-19.

The J gene is TRBJ1-2, the V gene TRBV7-2; D uncertain. Trimming removed 5 bases at V and 8 bases at J, with 12 bases between. The CDR3 totals 12 residues. In germline, CDR1 is SGHTA, CDR2 FQGNSA. The chain's CDR3 is CASSLSSFGYTF. The CDR3 DNA sequence: TGTGCCAGCAGCCTCTCTTCTTTCGGCTACACCTTC.

V gene TRBV12-3 or TRBV12-4 combines with J gene TRBJ2-5; D is ambiguous. The CDR3 has 12 residues. V shed 4 bases and J shed 5 bases, with 8 bases lying between them. In nucleotides, the CDR3 is TGTGCCAGCAGTTCCCCCCCGGAGACCCAGTACTTC. Amino acid sequence: CASSSPPETQYF.

This clone was recorded once. This chain connects TRBV5-1 to TRBJ2-7, with D possibly being TRBD2 (5 bases). Trimming shortened V by 0 bases and J by 6 bases, and 7 bases separated the two germline ends. CDR3 length: 12 residues. The germline V gene has CDR1 SGHRS and CDR2 YFSETQ. The CDR3 reads CASSLVGSEQYF. The CDR3 DNA reads as TGCGCCAGCAGCTTGGTTGGGAGCGAGCAGTACTTC.

This chain joins TRBV10-2 and TRBJ2-7; no clear D. Trimming pared 4 bases from V and 5 bases from J, leaving 9 bases between. The length of the CDR3 is 12 residues. In germline, CDR1 is WSHSY, CDR2 SAAADI. The CDR3 bases are TGCGCCAGCAGTGCCCCTTTTGACGAGCAGTACTTC. Protein sequence: CASSAPFDEQYF.

CDR3 in DNA: TGCGCCAGCAGCTTGGGGTCAGCGGGAGCTAGGGAGACCCAGTACTTC. Protein sequence: CASSLGSAGARETQYF. The gene calls are TRBV5-1 and TRBJ2-5, with 8 bases identical to TRBD2. Germline loops: CDR1 SGHRS, CDR2 YFSETQ. The trim removed 0 bases at V and 5 bases at J, leaving 9 bases unmatched. This CDR3 has 16 amino acids. The entire variable domain, with the rest obtained from reference TRBV5-1 and TRBJ2-5, is as follows: KAGVTQTPRYLIKTRGQQVTLSCSPISGHRSVSWYQQTPGQGLQFLFEYFSETQRNKGNFPGRFSGRQFSNSRSEMNVSTLELGDSALYLCASSLGSAGARETQYFGPGTRLLVL.

This sequence joins TRBV27 and TRBJ2-3, with D possibly TRBD1 on 6 matching bases. Trimming stripped 3 bases from V and 0 bases from J, with 10 bases between. This CDR3 has 15 amino acids. Germline loops: CDR1 MNHEY, CDR2 SMNVEV (reference sequence). CDR3 nucleotide sequence: TGTGCCAGCAGTTTGACAGGCAAGAGCACAGATACGCAGTATTTT. Translation: CASSLTGKSTDTQYF.

This chain links TRBV5-4 with TRBJ2-1, with D maybe TRBD2 (6 bases). Per germline, CDR1 SGHNT and CDR2 YYREEE (reference sequence). The CDR3 has 17 residues. V dropped 4 bases and J dropped 5 bases, with 22 bases sitting between them. CDR3 loop: CASSVAHLAGRNNEQFF. In DNA, the CDR3 is TGTGCCAGCAGCGTCGCCCATCTGGCAGGGAGGAACAATGAGCAGTTCTTC.

This clone was seen a handful of times. The chain uses TRBV12-5 and TRBJ1-3; D possibly corresponds to TRBD1 (6 bases). The CDR3 contains 14 residues. Germline CDR1 and CDR2: LGHNT and FRNRAP. V lost 4 bases and J 4 bases, leaving 11 bases between the germline ends. The CDR3 nucleotides read TGTGCTAGTGGTTCCGGGACACAAGGAAACACCATATATTTT. Residues: CASGSGTQGNTIYF.

The CDR3 is CASSAGQGANTEAFF. For the CDR3, the DNA is TGTGCCAGCTCAGCCGGACAGGGCGCGAACACTGAAGCTTTCTTT. The chain carries TRBV18 and TRBJ1-1; 8 bases match TRBD1. J lost 1 base, V lost 5 bases, and 6 bases had no gene match. The germline CDR1 and CDR2 sequences are KGHSH and LQKENI. This CDR3 spans 15 amino acids.

This clone was seen once. The V gene is TRBV5-1, the J gene TRBJ1-2; TRBD1 aligns across 7 bases. The CDR3 runs to 14 residues. In germline, CDR1 is SGHRS, CDR2 YFSETQ. Trimming at V came to 4 bases and at J to 4 bases, leaving 7 bases not matched to a gene. The CDR3 loop reads CASSPGQRPYGYTF. For the CDR3, the DNA is TGCGCCAGCAGCCCGGGACAGCGACCCTATGGCTACACCTTC.

The chain combines TRBV5-5 with TRBJ2-7, with D perhaps matching TRBD1 (8 bases). This CDR3 comprises 15 residues. Trimming cost V 1 base and J 2 bases, with 13 bases left between them. Germline CDR1 SGHKS, CDR2 YYEKEE (reference sequence). The CDR3 DNA reads TGTGCCAGCAGCTTGAGCGGGACAGGAACCTACGAGCAGTACTTC. Residues: CASSLSGTGTYEQYF.

The V gene is TRBV14, the J gene TRBJ1-5; unclear D gene. V was clipped by 0 bases and J by 3 bases, with 12 bases between them. Per germline, CDR1 SGHDN and CDR2 FVKESK. This CDR3 is built from 16 residues. The CDR3 here is CASSQDGWRNNQPQHF. The CDR3 region has the DNA TGTGCCAGCAGCCAAGACGGCTGGAGAAACAATCAGCCCCAGCATTTT.

This clone was seen only once. The chain carries TRBV10-3 and TRBJ2-3; 12 bases match TRBD2. This CDR3 has 16 residues. Germline CDR1 and CDR2: ENHRY and SYGVKD. V lost 2 bases and J lost 6; bases outside the gene matches: 6. The DNA of the CDR3 is TGTGCCATCAGTGAGGGGCTAGCGGGAGGGGGGGATACGCAGTATTTT. Amino acid sequence: CAISEGLAGGGDTQYF.

V and J are TRBV7-9 and TRBJ1-4; D uncertain. The CDR3 has 12 amino acids. V was trimmed by 10 bases and J by 3 bases, leaving 9 bases between them. Germline V gene sequence: CDR1 SEHNR, CDR2 FQNEAQ (reference sequence). The CDR3 sequence: CATRGANEKLFF. CDR3 nucleotides: TGTGCCACCCGAGGAGCTAATGAAAAACTGTTTTTT.